The rows below give T cell receptor beta chains drawn from one sample of a study of T cell repertoires in cytomegalovirus infection. For these TCRs, the target antigens are not known. Each CDR3 protein is one row after TCRdb ran MiXCR on the reads. Counted here are a few hundred thousand distinct CDR3 sequences, roughly 25% occurring once; the ten biggest clones make up about an eighth. Sequencing was performed on cultured PBMCs, taken from culture after CMV antigen stimulation. The receptors were gathered from a human donor in good health (CMV status not recorded). Some clones in this sample may be carry-over from other donors' samples. The CDR3 runs from the conserved cysteine through the conserved F or W.

V gene: TRBV9; J gene: TRBJ2-5; CDR3 protein: CASSALAERETQYF
V gene: TRBV4-1; J gene: TRBJ2-7; CDR3 protein: CASSQSGTVAYEQYF
V gene: TRBV4-3; J gene: TRBJ2-5; CDR3 protein: CASSQDLSETQYF
V gene: TRBV7-2; J gene: TRBJ1-3; CDR3 protein: CASTSWGASGNTIYF
V gene: TRBV14; J gene: TRBJ2-1; CDR3 protein: CASSQPTSGAEQFF
V gene: TRBV7-9; J gene: TRBJ2-3; CDR3 protein: CASLSSGTSTDTQYF
V gene: TRBV4-1; J gene: TRBJ1-5; CDR3 protein: CASSQGTSNQPQHF
V gene: TRBV27; J gene: TRBJ2-7; CDR3 protein: CASSLGTGYSYEQYF
V gene: TRBV7-3; J gene: TRBJ2-7; CDR3 protein: CASSSALIYEQYF
V gene: TRBV13; J gene: TRBJ2-3; CDR3 protein: CASSLYRRTSGKTIVDTQYF
V gene: TRBV6-8; J gene: TRBJ2-7; CDR3 protein: CASSYRRSRDRVYEQYF
V gene: TRBV11-2; J gene: TRBJ2-3; CDR3 protein: CASSFSLDGTDTQYF
V gene: TRBV5-1; J gene: TRBJ2-5; CDR3 protein: CASSTRQAKETQYF
V gene: TRBV6-2/TRBV6-3; J gene: TRBJ2-1; CDR3 protein: CASSRTYNEQFF
V gene: TRBV6-5; J gene: TRBJ2-4; CDR3 protein: CASSSTTSGRGNIQYF
V gene: TRBV28; J gene: TRBJ1-6; CDR3 protein: CASKLPGQILSPLHF
V gene: TRBV10-3; J gene: TRBJ2-2; CDR3 protein: CAISEVTPGELFF
V gene: TRBV11-2; J gene: TRBJ2-3; CDR3 protein: CASSLTTDHSVSTDTQYF
V gene: TRBV7-2; J gene: TRBJ1-1; CDR3 protein: CASSRQLTEAFF
V gene: TRBV4-2; J gene: TRBJ2-3; CDR3 protein: CASSQDARAWGDTQYF
V gene: TRBV30; J gene: TRBJ1-2; CDR3 protein: CAWSKIGTSSFNYGYTF
V gene: TRBV18; J gene: TRBJ1-2; CDR3 protein: CASSPPGRGPGYGYTF
V gene: TRBV7-8; J gene: TRBJ2-3; CDR3 protein: CASSLADLTDTQYF
V gene: TRBV28; J gene: TRBJ1-1; CDR3 protein: CASSWAERMNTEAFF
V gene: TRBV11-2; J gene: TRBJ2-4; CDR3 protein: CASSKGTGGYEATKNIQYF
V gene: TRBV15; J gene: TRBJ2-2; CDR3 protein: CATSRDVGAANTGELFF
V gene: TRBV7-6; J gene: TRBJ2-3; CDR3 protein: CASSLEAGNPFSTDTQYF
V gene: TRBV7-2; J gene: TRBJ2-5; CDR3 protein: CASSPRPGPKETQYF
V gene: TRBV4-1; J gene: TRBJ1-2; CDR3 protein: CASSHRLNYGYTF